This T cell receptor (beta chain) was profiled in a study of CXCR3-negative and CXCR3-positive naive CD8 T cells. Study in general: Each library gave roughly 1.4 +/- 0.3 million of approximately 150 million TRB reads.

The CDR3 runs to 16 residues. In germline, CDR1 is SQVTM, CDR2 ANQGSEA. Study observations and caveats: Whereas both naive subsets had comparably high diversity, memory CD8+ cells had much lower diversity.

To note about this clonotype: The antigen is unknown.

In preparing the TRB cDNA libraries, 5' RACE with UMI labels was used. TCRdb re-analyzed the 5' RACE reads; it lists each CDR3 protein once, without DNA. This sample carries around 48,000 distinct CDR3 sequences, with around 16% going to the ten biggest clones. This chain connects TRBV29-1 to TRBJ2-3; TCRdb returns TRBD1, unconfirmable since there is no DNA. The origin of this receptor is a human donor in good health. Some clones in this sample may be carry-over from other donors' samples. Sequencing used memory CD8+ T cells from blood. The CDR3 sequence is CSVEVWHEPEPPAQYF.